This T cell receptor beta chain was profiled in a study of T cell responses to AZD1222 COVID-19 vaccine. Whole-study results and caveats: Two AZD1222 doses significantly raised spike-specific TCR breadth and depth over controls. Spike-wide vaccine-associated CD4 TCRs dominated at 160-218 and 743-854. At study baseline, merely roughly 6 AZD1222 recipients were seropositive.

Germline V lookup: CDR1 LGHDT, CDR2 YNNKEL (reference sequence). CDR3 length: 17 amino acids. Trimming removed 4 bases from V and 1 base from J, with 19 bases in between. Generated by immunoSEQ multiplex PCR, the TCRdb table keeps only in-frame clones and is missing some. There are over 100,000 clones in the sample; around 87% occur only once, and approximately 2.6% lies in the top ten. Concerning this clone: The antigen is unknown.

This sequence joins TRBV3-1 (or the pseudogene TRBV3-2) and TRBJ1-1; possible D gene TRBD1, 5 bases. The sequences come from peripheral blood, collected 28 days after the second AZD1222 dose. This receptor was taken from an adult who received the AZD1222 COVID-19 vaccine. CDR3 residues: CASSPPLVGRGNTEAFF. The CDR3 region has the DNA TGTGCCAGCAGCCCGCCGTTAGTTGGGAGGGGGAACACTGAAGCTTTCTTT.